The 28 T cell receptor beta chains in this list originate from one sample, sequenced in a study of T cells in Graves' hyperthyroidism and ophthalmopathy. There were TCR beta CDR3 regions amplified from RNA transcripts. HTBI primers were used for first-round RT-PCR of the TCR CDR3. TCRdb re-called the multiplex PCR reads through MiXCR, storing one row per CDR3 protein. The table lists under 500,000 distinct CDR3 sequences, more than 12% of them singletons. The sequenced sample was blood. These receptors were collected from a man aged 50-59 years with Graves' ophthalmopathy.

The CDR3 DNA reads TGTGCCACCGGTAGCGGGAGGGTCGACTTGGGCAATGAGCAGTTCTTC. Its translation is CATGSGRVDLGNEQFF. The chain recombines TRBV28 with TRBJ2-1; the match to TRBD2 covers 11 bases. CDR3 length: 16 amino acids. Losses at the gene ends were 10 bases for V and 6 bases for J; bases not matched to a gene: 14. The V gene's germline CDR1 is MDHEN and CDR2 SYDVKM.

This clonotype was counted many times. For the CDR3, the DNA is TGTGCCAGCAGGGCGGACAGGGGAGATGGCTACACCTTC. Protein sequence: CASRADRGDGYTF. The chain combines TRBV2 with TRBJ1-2, with 9 bases matching TRBD1. The V gene's germline CDR1 is SNHLY and CDR2 FYNNEI. J gave up 6 bases and V 6 bases, and 5 bases lay outside the gene matches. CDR3 length equals 13 residues.

This clonotype came up a few times. With a much larger clone just one base away, this may be a read error. The gene calls are TRBV5-1 and TRBJ2-1; 9 nucleotides agree with TRBD2. Germline CDR1 is SGHRS and CDR2 is YFSETQ. The ends lost 10 bases at V and 4 bases at J; junction bases unmatched: 21. The CDR3 is 18 amino acids. CDR3 region: CARLEAGGNSGSYNEQFF. The CDR3 DNA follows: TGCGCCCGCCTAGAGGCAGGGGGTAATAGCGGGAGTTACAATGAGCAGTTCTTC.

This clonotype was picked up many times. The chain joins TRBV11-2 to TRBJ2-1; D may correspond to TRBD1 or TRBD2 (6 bases each). Trimming shortened V by 5 bases and J by 8 bases, and 22 bases separated the two germline ends. This CDR3 contains 16 residues. Germline CDR1 is SGHAT and CDR2 is FQNNGV. In DNA form, the CDR3 reads TGTGCCAGCAGCCTCTTAGGGGGGAATGCCCGGGATGAGCAGTTCTTC. Its translation is CASSLLGGNARDEQFF.

This clonotype was seen at least ten times. The rearrangement uses TRBV6-1 and TRBJ2-7; 7 bases align to TRBD1. Trimming took 4 bases from V and 6 from J; bases not matched to a gene: 3. The CDR3 runs 12 residues. The germline CDR1 and CDR2 sequences are MNHNS and SASEGT. The CDR3 sequence is CASSVQGIEQYF. DNA of the CDR3: TGTGCCAGCAGTGTACAGGGGATCGAGCAGTACTTC.

This clonotype was seen more than once but under ten times. The CDR3 DNA reads TGTGCCAGTAGTATCCCCCAAGGACAGGGGGCAGGTAAAGATACGCAGTATTTT. Protein: CASSIPQGQGAGKDTQYF. The gene calls are TRBV19 and TRBJ2-3; 11 bases are shared with TRBD1. Germline CDR1 is LNHDA and CDR2 is SQIVND (reference sequence). V shed 3 bases, J shed 5 bases, and the junction held 13 bases outside the gene matches. The CDR3 has 18 amino acids.

This clonotype was detected ten times or more. This chain connects TRBV2 to TRBJ2-1; a weak D match, TRBD2 (5 bases). Germline CDR1 SNHLY, CDR2 FYNNEI. Trimming shortened V by 6 bases and J by 13 bases, and 16 bases separated the two germline ends. This CDR3 comprises 12 residues. The CDR3 region is CASRAGVTLQFF. The DNA for the CDR3 is TGTGCCAGCAGGGCCGGGGTTACCCTTCAGTTCTTC.

V usage is TRBV2 and J usage is TRBJ1-4; unclear D gene. Germline V CDR1 and CDR2: SNHLY, FYNNEI. The CDR3 consists of 18 residues. With 6 bases removed from V and 0 bases from J, the gap between germline ends came to 20 bases. The CDR3 loop reads CASSHGEEQFPTNEKLFF. The CDR3 DNA sequence: TGTGCCAGCAGCCACGGGGAGGAGCAATTTCCAACTAATGAAAAACTGTTTTTT.

This clonotype occurred many times. This chain uses TRBV20-1 with TRBJ1-1, with D perhaps TRBD1 (6 bases). The length of the CDR3 is 13 residues. CDR1 is DFQATT and CDR2 is SNEGSKA in the germline V gene (reference sequence). V lost 3 bases and J lost 5, with 13 bases in between. The CDR3 region is CSARLQGLTEAFF. As DNA, the CDR3 is TGCAGTGCTAGGTTACAGGGCTTGACTGAAGCTTTCTTT.

This clonotype was observed at least ten times. V usage is TRBV12-3 or TRBV12-4 and J usage is TRBJ1-2; weak D call: TRBD1 (5 bases). CDR3 length: 11 amino acids. With 8 bases removed from V and 5 bases from J, the gap between germline ends came to 9 bases. The CDR3: CASDGGYGYTF. CDR3 in DNA: TGTGCCAGCGACGGGGGGTATGGCTACACCTTC.

The chain is built from TRBV9 and TRBJ2-1; D gene ambiguous. Trimming pared 3 bases from V and 3 bases from J, leaving 7 bases between. Germline V gene sequence: CDR1 SGDLS, CDR2 YYNGEE. The CDR3 sequence is 13 residues long. CDR3 sequence reads: CASSDGHYNEQFF. DNA for the CDR3: TGTGCCAGCAGCGATGGCCACTACAATGAGCAGTTCTTC.

This clonotype was seen a handful of times. This chain uses TRBV6-1 with TRBJ2-3, with TRBD2 matching over 8 bases. V shed 5 bases and J 8 bases; nucleotides not matched to a gene: 12. Per germline, CDR1 MNHNS and CDR2 SASEGT. The CDR3 has 15 residues. The CDR3 here is CASSTDRIGTSTQYF. As DNA, the CDR3 is TGTGCCAGCAGTACCGACCGGATTGGGACTAGTACGCAGTATTTT.

This clonotype was picked up many times. J is TRBJ1-2 and V is TRBV30; D may be TRBD1 (5 bases). Trimming shortened V by 2 bases and J by 4 bases, and 8 bases separated the two germline ends. The germline V gene encodes CDR1 GTSNPN and CDR2 SVGIG (reference sequence). The CDR3 is made up of 12 amino acids. CDR3 sequence: CAWSIQGYGYTF. The CDR3 nucleotides read TGTGCCTGGAGTATCCAGGGCTATGGCTACACCTTC.

The rearrangement uses TRBV30 and TRBJ1-5, with 7 bases aligning to TRBD1. The germline CDR1 and CDR2 sequences are GTSNPN and SVGIG (reference sequence). The CDR3 is 14 residues long. V dropped 2 bases and J dropped 3; count of bases not matched to a gene: 4. In DNA, the CDR3 is TGTGCCTGGAGTTCTGACAGGGACAATCAGCCCCAGCATTTT. The encoded protein is CAWSSDRDNQPQHF.

At least ten counts were recorded for this clonotype. This chain connects TRBV28 to TRBJ1-4; TRBD1 agrees at 9 bases. CDR3 length equals 14 residues. Germline loops: CDR1 MDHEN, CDR2 SYDVKM. V shed 7 bases, J shed 8 bases, and the junction held 8 bases outside the gene matches. CDR3 DNA: TGTGCCAGCACCCCCGGGGACAGGGACGAAAAACTGTTTTTT. Protein sequence: CASTPGDRDEKLFF.

The sample holds a few counts of this clonotype. J is TRBJ2-7 and V is TRBV10-3, with 9 bases aligning to TRBD2. The CDR3 sequence is 15 residues long. CDR1 ENHRY and CDR2 SYGVKD come from the germline V gene. Trimming at V came to 4 bases and at J to 2 bases, leaving 6 bases not matched to a gene. This CDR3 reads CAISVSSGMAYEQYF. As DNA, the CDR3 is TGTGCCATCAGTGTTTCTAGCGGGATGGCCTACGAGCAGTACTTC.

This clonotype came up many times. This chain connects TRBV30 to TRBJ2-3; tentatively, D is TRBD2 (6 bases). The CDR3 runs to 14 residues. Germline CDR1 is GTSNPN and CDR2 is SVGIG (reference sequence). V was cut by 0 bases and J by 3 bases, with 10 bases left in between. Written as DNA, the CDR3 is TGTGCCTGGAGTGTCGGCGGGATTACAGATACGCAGTATTTT. Translation: CAWSVGGITDTQYF. The complete variable domain, with remaining parts taken from reference TRBV30 and TRBJ2-3, reads SQTIHQWPATLVQPVGSPLSLECTVEGTSNPNLYWYRQAAGRGLQLLFYSVGIGQISSEVPQNLSASRPQDRQFILSSKKLLLSDSGFYLCAWSVGGITDTQYFGPGTRLTVL.

This clonotype was detected only a few times. Germline and junction disagree at one end, which may indicate a read error. This chain links TRBV27 with TRBJ2-1, with D uncertain. Germline assignment: CDR1 MNHEY and CDR2 SMNVEV (reference sequence). The CDR3 runs to 15 residues. The CDR3 protein is CASSPLVGSYSEQFF. The CDR3 region has the DNA TGTGCCAGTAGTCCGCTCGTGGGATCCTACAGTGAGCAGTTCTTC.

This clonotype has at least ten counts. The chain couples TRBV3-1 to TRBJ2-2; a possible D gene is TRBD2 (7 bases). The V and J ends lost 2 bases and 6 bases respectively, with 16 bases between them. This CDR3 has 16 residues. Germline V gene sequence: CDR1 LGHDT, CDR2 YNNKEL (reference sequence). This CDR3 reads CASSQLWGGRAGELFF. The DNA of the CDR3 is TGTGCCAGCAGCCAACTTTGGGGGGGCCGGGCCGGGGAGCTGTTTTTT. Full variable domain (remainder filled in from reference TRBV3-1 and TRBJ2-2): DTAVSQTPKYLVTQMGNDKSIKCEQNLGHDTMYWYKQDSKKFLKIMFSYNNKELIINETVPNRFSPKSPDKAHLNLHINSLELGDSAVYFCASSQLWGGRAGELFFGEGSRLTVL.

As concerns this clonotype: At one of its ends the junction is not consistent with the germline gene, which may arise from a read error. The J gene is TRBJ2-2, the V gene TRBV12-3 or TRBV12-4; D is unclear. The CDR3 loop spans 14 amino acids. The CDR3 protein is CASSFPGYTGELFF. In DNA, the CDR3 is TGTGCCAGTAGTTTCCCAGGTTACACCGGGGAGCTGTTTTTT.

V usage is TRBV20-1 and J usage is TRBJ2-1; D ambiguous. The CDR3 spans 15 residues. In germline, CDR1 is DFQATT, CDR2 SNEGSKA (reference sequence). Deletions cut 6 bases from V and 7 bases from J, with 22 bases between. The CDR3 DNA is TGCAGTGCAACCATGCATGCCGGGCCTCAAAATGAGCAGTTCTTC. It yields the protein CSATMHAGPQNEQFF.

This clonotype was detected a few times. Here the CDR3 reads CASSEWLRTSEAFF. The CDR3 DNA reads TGTGCCAGCAGTGAGTGGTTGAGGACGTCTGAAGCTTTCTTT. The chain uses TRBV6-1 and TRBJ1-1; D not certain. This CDR3 spans 14 amino acids. Germline CDR1 is MNHNS and CDR2 is SASEGT. Trimming took off 3 bases at V and 6 bases at J, with 14 bases between the two ends.

The chain combines TRBV20-1 with TRBJ2-7; 8 bases line up with TRBD2. Trimming took 5 bases from V and 2 from J; bases not matched to a gene: 5. The CDR3 is 13 amino acids. Germline CDR1 and CDR2: DFQATT and SNEGSKA (reference sequence). The CDR3 sequence is CSAPGLGTYEQYF. For the CDR3, the DNA is TGCAGTGCTCCGGGACTAGGAACCTACGAGCAGTACTTC.

This clonotype was seen repeatedly, ten times or more. The genes are TRBV29-1 and TRBJ2-1, with 11 bases matching TRBD2. Germline-derived CDR1 and CDR2 are SQVTM and ANQGSEA. Germline trimming cut 6 bases from V and 3 bases from J; bases unmatched to any gene: 4. The CDR3 loop spans 14 amino acids. CDR3 nucleotide sequence: TGCAGCGTGACAACTAGCGGGAGCTACAATGAGCAGTTCTTC. Its protein is CSVTTSGSYNEQFF.

This clonotype was detected a few times. In DNA form, the CDR3 reads TGTGCCAGCAGCTTAGCAGGGGCGGGTAATTCACCCCTCCACTTT. It encodes CASSLAGAGNSPLHF. V and J are TRBV7-6 and TRBJ1-6, with a weak D call TRBD1 (5 bases). Between the trimmed V and J ends, which lost 0 bases and 6 bases, there was a span of 9 bases. This CDR3 is built from 15 residues. CDR1 is SGHVS, CDR2 FNYEAQ, per germline.

CDR3 sequence reads: CASSQGTSGGTDTQYF. Written as DNA, the CDR3 is TGTGCCAGCAGTCAAGGGACTAGCGGGGGCACAGATACGCAGTATTTT. V usage is TRBV6-1 and J usage is TRBJ2-3; 13 nucleotides agree with TRBD2. V was pared by 5 bases and J by 1 base, with 3 bases of the junction left unmatched. The germline V gene encodes CDR1 MNHNS and CDR2 SASEGT. There are 16 residues in the CDR3.

The chain recombines TRBV29-1 with TRBJ2-3, with 7 bases aligning to TRBD1. CDR1 and CDR2 (germline): SQVTM, ANQGSEA. The ends lost 6 bases at V and 2 bases at J; junction bases unmatched: 8. The CDR3 sequence is 14 residues long. CDR3 residues: CSVGDRSNTDTQYF. CDR3 bases: TGCAGCGTGGGGGACAGATCAAACACAGATACGCAGTATTTT.

This clonotype has a count of ten or more. V usage is TRBV7-9 and J usage is TRBJ1-5; D not resolved. CDR1 and CDR2 from the germline V gene are SEHNR and FQNEAQ (reference sequence). V lost 2 bases to trimming and J lost 5 bases, with 10 bases between them. The CDR3 is 14 amino acids. CDR3 protein: CASSLKGRDQPQHF. CDR3 in DNA: TGTGCCAGCAGCTTAAAAGGAAGGGATCAGCCCCAGCATTTT.